This T cell receptor beta chain is from a study of blood T cell repertoires in COVID-19. Study at large: From T cells, B-cell-depleted T cells, or PBMCs came the material, which was cDNA or gDNA.

The V gene's germline CDR1 is SGDLS and CDR2 YYNGEE. The CDR3 is made up of 15 amino acids. Trimming cost V 3 bases and J 6 bases; bases outside gene matches: 8. Original data processing: Cell counts per sample came from amplifying reference gene primers. TCRdb's copy holds only in-frame clones and misses some; the assay was immunoSEQ multiplex PCR. V, J and clone size are those of that table, while D and trimming were read from the DNA. The table shows about 26,000 clones, with around 65% occurring only once. The clonotype originates from a man in his 60s with active or convalescent COVID-19. The sequencing input was peripheral blood. The V gene is TRBV9, the J gene TRBJ2-3, with 9 bases identical to TRBD1. The CDR3 is CASSAYRGLGDTQYF. The CDR3 DNA reads as TGTGCCAGCAGCGCCTACAGGGGGCTAGGGGATACGCAGTATTTT.